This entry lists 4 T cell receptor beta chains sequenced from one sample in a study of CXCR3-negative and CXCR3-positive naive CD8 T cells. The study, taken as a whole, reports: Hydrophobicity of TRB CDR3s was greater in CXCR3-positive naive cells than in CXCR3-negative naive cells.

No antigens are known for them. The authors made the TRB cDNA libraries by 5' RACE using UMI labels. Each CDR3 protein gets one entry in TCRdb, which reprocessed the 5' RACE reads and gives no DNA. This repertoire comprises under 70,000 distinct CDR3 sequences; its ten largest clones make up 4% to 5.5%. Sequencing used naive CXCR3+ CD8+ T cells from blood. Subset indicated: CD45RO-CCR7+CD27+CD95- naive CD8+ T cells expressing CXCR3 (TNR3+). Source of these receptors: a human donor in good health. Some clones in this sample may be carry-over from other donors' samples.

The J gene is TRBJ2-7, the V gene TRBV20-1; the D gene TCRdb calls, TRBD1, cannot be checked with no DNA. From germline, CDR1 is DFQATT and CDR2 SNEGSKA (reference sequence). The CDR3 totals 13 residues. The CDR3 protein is CSARRQGNYEQYF.

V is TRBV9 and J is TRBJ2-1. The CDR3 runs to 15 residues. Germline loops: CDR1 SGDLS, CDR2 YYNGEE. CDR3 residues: CASSVSGSTYNEQFF. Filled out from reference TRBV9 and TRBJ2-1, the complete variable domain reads DSGVTQTPKHLITATGQRVTLRCSPRSGDLSVYWYQQSLDQGLQFLIQYYNGEERAKGNILERFSAQQFPDLHSELNLSSLELGDSALYFCASSVSGSTYNEQFFGPGTRLTVL.

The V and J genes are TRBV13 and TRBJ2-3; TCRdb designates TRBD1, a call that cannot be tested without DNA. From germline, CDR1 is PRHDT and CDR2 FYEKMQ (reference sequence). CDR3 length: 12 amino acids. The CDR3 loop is CASSSRSHTQYF.

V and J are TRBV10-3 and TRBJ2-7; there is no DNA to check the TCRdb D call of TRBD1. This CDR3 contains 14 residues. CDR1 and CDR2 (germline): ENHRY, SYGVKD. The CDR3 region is CASRPDRGKNEQYF.